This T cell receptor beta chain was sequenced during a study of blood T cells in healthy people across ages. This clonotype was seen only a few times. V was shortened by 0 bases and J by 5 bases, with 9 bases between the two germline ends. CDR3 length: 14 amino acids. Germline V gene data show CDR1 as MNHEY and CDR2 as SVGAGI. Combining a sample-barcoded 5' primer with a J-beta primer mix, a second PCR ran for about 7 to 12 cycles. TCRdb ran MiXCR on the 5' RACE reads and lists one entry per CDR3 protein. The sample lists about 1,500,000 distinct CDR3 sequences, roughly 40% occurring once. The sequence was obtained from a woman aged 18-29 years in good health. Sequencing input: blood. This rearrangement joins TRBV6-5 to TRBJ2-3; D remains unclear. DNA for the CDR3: TGTGCCAGCAGTTACTCCTCTTTTCTAGATACGCAGTATTTT. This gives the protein CASSYSSFLDTQYF.